Following are 16 T cell receptor beta chains from one sample sequenced in a study of blood T cell repertoires in COVID-19. Profiled with immunoSEQ multiplex PCR; TCRdb holds only in-frame clones, not every one. The sample gives over 95,000 clones, approximately 84% of which show up once; less than 2% is in the top ten. Sequences were obtained from peripheral blood. All receptors come from a man aged 45-60 years with acute or convalescent COVID-19.

The rearrangement links TRBV29-1 to TRBJ1-2; 8 nucleotides align to TRBD1. The germline V gene has CDR1 SQVTM and CDR2 ANQGSEA. This CDR3 has 14 amino acids. Trimming at V came to 6 bases and at J to 8 bases, leaving 14 bases not matched to a gene. The CDR3 reads CSVQTTGASGGYTF. Here the CDR3 DNA reads TGCAGCGTCCAAACGACAGGGGCGAGCGGGGGCTACACCTTC.

The chain has TRBV10-1 and TRBJ2-7; D is unclear. This CDR3 is 13 amino acids long. Trimming stripped 4 bases from V and 3 bases from J, with 10 bases between. The germline CDR1 and CDR2 sequences are WNHNN and SYGVQD (reference sequence). CDR3 amino acids: CASSAKPSYEQYF. The CDR3 DNA sequence: TGCGCCAGCAGTGCTAAACCGAGCTACGAGCAGTACTTC.

The chain is built from TRBV7-7 and TRBJ2-1, with D possibly matching TRBD1 (6 bases). The CDR3 loop spans 15 amino acids. The V gene lost 3 bases and the J gene lost 5 bases, with 14 bases spanning the gap. Germline CDR1 reads SSHAT; CDR2 reads FNYEAQ (reference sequence). The CDR3 is CASSLTTGWNNEQFF. DNA for the CDR3: TGTGCCAGCAGCTTGACGACAGGTTGGAACAATGAGCAGTTCTTC.

The chain combines TRBV24-1 with TRBJ2-2, with a tentative D call TRBD2 (5 bases). The CDR3 has 14 amino acids. Per germline, CDR1 KGHDR and CDR2 SFDVKD. Trimming left V 0 bases short and J 6 bases short, with 7 bases between. DNA for the CDR3: TGTGCCACCAGTGATTTGCTAGCCCCCGGGGAGCTGTTTTTT. It encodes CATSDLLAPGELFF.

The chain employs TRBV7-9 and TRBJ2-1, with a tentative D call TRBD1 (6 bases). V lost 5 bases and J lost 10, with 18 bases in between. The length of the CDR3 is 14 residues. CDR1 is SEHNR and CDR2 is FQNEAQ in the germline V gene (reference sequence). The CDR3 sequence: CASSPNLKDSEQFF. CDR3 nucleotide sequence: TGTGCCAGCAGCCCGAATCTTAAGGACAGCGAGCAGTTCTTC.

The chain uses TRBV30 and TRBJ2-3; no reliable D call. V dropped 5 bases and J dropped 2 bases, with 17 bases sitting between them. CDR3 size: 15 residues. Germline CDR1 is GTSNPN and CDR2 is SVGIG (reference sequence). CDR3 residues: CAWSHPLEHTDTQYF. The CDR3 nucleotides are TGTGCCTGGTCCCACCCGCTAGAGCACACAGATACGCAGTATTTT.

This chain connects TRBV6-5 to TRBJ1-4; 7 positions agree with TRBD1. Germline trimming cut 9 bases from V and 4 bases from J; bases unmatched to any gene: 8. CDR1 and CDR2 from the germline V gene are MNHEY and SVGAGI. The CDR3 is 14 amino acids. As DNA, the CDR3 is TGTGCCAGTCTTGGACAGGCGGATAATGAAAAACTGTTTTTT. It yields the protein CASLGQADNEKLFF.

V is TRBV18 and J is TRBJ2-7; 9 nucleotides agree with TRBD1. Trimming cost V 1 base and J 5 bases; bases outside gene matches: 6. The germline gives CDR1 KGHSH, CDR2 LQKENI. The CDR3 is made up of 15 amino acids. The CDR3 bases are TGTGCCAGCTCACCACGGGACAGGGCCGCTGACGAGCAGTACTTC. It specifies CASSPRDRAADEQYF.

This chain uses TRBV28 with TRBJ2-3; TRBD2 agrees at 9 bases. This CDR3 comprises 17 residues. V gave up 4 bases and J gave up 4 bases; unmatched junction bases: 12. Germline V gene data show CDR1 as MDHEN and CDR2 as SYDVKM. CDR3 nucleotides: TGTGCCAGCAGTTGGGGCGGGGGGGCGATCACAGCAGATACGCAGTATTTT. Translated, it gives CASSWGGGAITADTQYF. Combining the CDR3 with reference TRBV28 and TRBJ2-3 gives the whole variable domain DVKVTQSSRYLVKRTGEKVFLECVQDMDHENMFWYRQDPGLGLRLIYFSYDVKMKEKGDIPEGYSVSREKKERFSLILESASTNQTSMYLCASSWGGGAITADTQYFGPGTRLTVL.

The chain employs TRBV28 and TRBJ2-1; D perhaps matches TRBD2 (5 bases). The CDR3 is 12 residues long. V was cut by 2 bases and J by 9 bases, with 8 bases left in between. The germline gives CDR1 MDHEN, CDR2 SYDVKM. The CDR3 coding sequence is TGTGCCAGCAGTTTAGGACGGGGTGAGCAGTTCTTC. Protein sequence: CASSLGRGEQFF.

This clone was seen just once. J is TRBJ2-3 and V is TRBV5-6, with a possible D match to TRBD1 (7 bases). CDR1 and CDR2 from the germline V gene are SGHDT and YYEEEE. Between the trimmed V and J ends, which lost 4 bases and 4 bases, there was a span of 10 bases. CDR3 length: 13 residues. Here the CDR3 DNA reads TGTGCCAGCAGCGGAGGGACAGCAGATACGCAGTATTTT. Its protein product is CASSGGTADTQYF. The full variable domain, its missing parts supplied by reference TRBV5-6 and TRBJ2-3, is DAGVTQSPTHLIKTRGQQVTLRCSPKSGHDTVSWYQQALGQGPQFIFQYYEEEERQRGNFPDRFSGHQFPNYSSELNVNALLLGDSALYLCASSGGTADTQYFGPGTRLTVL.

The chain joins TRBV15 to TRBJ1-2, with TRBD1 identical over 9 bases. V lost 2 bases, J lost 8 bases, and 9 bases stayed unmatched. In germline, CDR1 is LNHNV, CDR2 YYDKDF (reference sequence). The CDR3 is made up of 15 amino acids. CDR3 loop: CATSRRGQGLWGYTF. In DNA, the CDR3 is TGTGCCACCAGCAGACGGGGACAGGGACTATGGGGCTACACCTTC.

This clone was observed a single time. The rearrangement joins TRBV27 to TRBJ2-6; 10 bases match TRBD1. Germline trimming cut 7 bases from V and 8 bases from J; bases unmatched to any gene: 11. The CDR3 is made up of 16 amino acids. CDR1 and CDR2 (germline): MNHEY, SMNVEV (reference sequence). The CDR3 DNA is TGTGCCAGCAAAAACCCCGGGACAGGGGATACCAACGTCCTGACTTTC. Residues: CASKNPGTGDTNVLTF.

For the CDR3, the DNA is TGTGCCAGTAGTACCGGGGGGGGAAGGAAAACTGAAGCTTTCTTT. Residues: CASSTGGGRKTEAFF. The chain links TRBV19 to TRBJ1-1, with D possibly TRBD1 on 5 matching bases. V was shortened by 4 bases and J by 5 bases, with 17 bases between the two germline ends. The germline CDR1 and CDR2 sequences are LNHDA and SQIVND (reference sequence). This CDR3 contains 15 residues.

This chain uses TRBV6-1 with TRBJ1-3; no clear D gene. The CDR3 has 15 residues. The V end lost 2 bases, the J end lost 9 bases, and 17 bases lay between the germline ends. Germline V lookup: CDR1 MNHNS, CDR2 SASEGT. CDR3 region: CASSEKGGSSATIYF. The CDR3 DNA follows: TGTGCCAGCAGTGAAAAAGGCGGCAGTTCCGCCACCATATATTTT.

The CDR3 spells CASSPDTSNYGYTF. The DNA for the CDR3 is TGTGCCAGCAGCCCGGACACTTCTAACTATGGCTACACCTTC. This rearrangement joins TRBV7-2 to TRBJ1-2; TRBD1 is a possible D gene (5 bases). CDR1 is SGHTA and CDR2 is FQGNSA in the germline V gene. The CDR3 length is 14 residues. The ends were cut back, 5 bases at V and 0 bases at J, with 10 bases in the middle.